This TCR beta chain was found in a study of Tregs in tolerant kidney transplant recipients. Study information: An approximately 3-day belatacept mixed lymphocyte reaction, sometimes plus 5-day graft donor restimulation, preceded CD4+CD25+CD127- sorting. Study-wide findings and caveats: No direct test of biological reproducibility was done here.

On this clone: The antigen is unknown.

The repertoire was sequenced with immunoSEQ multiplex PCR; TCRdb's copy has only in-frame clones and lacks some. Of about 44,000 clones in the sample, around 95% were seen once. The CDR3 has 19 amino acids. V shed 4 bases, J shed 6 bases, and the junction held 17 bases outside the gene matches. Germline loops: CDR1 SGHKS, CDR2 YYEKEE (reference sequence). What was sequenced was Tregs from blood cultured with allogeneic cells. The sequence was collected from a human donor in good health. The V gene is TRBV5-5, the J gene TRBJ1-4; TRBD1 matches at 11 bases. CDR3 nucleotide sequence: TGTGCCAGCAGCGTGGGGTCAGGACAGGGGGCACTTAGGTATGAAAAACTGTTTTTT. Its protein product is CASSVGSGQGALRYEKLFF.